A selection of T cell receptor beta chains follows, all from one sample in a study of shared clonotypes between healthy human individuals. TCRdb's table, derived via immunoSEQ multiplex PCR, lists solely in-frame clones and lacks some. The sample lists over a million clones; 96% were seen once. Sequencing was done on a sample of naive CD4+ T cells sorted from blood. These receptors were taken from a man between 25 and 39 years old in good health. The CDR3 runs from the conserved cysteine through the conserved F or W. The order of the fields is clone size, V gene, D gene, J gene, CDR3 DNA, CDR3 protein. D genes are given only for firm matches. Not every row has a clone size; where given, it reads once, few, many or a size class.

>once|TRBV5-1|TRBD2|TRBJ2-7
TGCGCCAGCAGCTTGGAGACAGCGGGAGTGCGCGAGCAGTACTTC
CASSLETAGVREQYF
>-|TRBV14|-|TRBJ2-5
TGTGCCAGCAGCCAAGTAGGGGTGGGAGAGACCCAGTACTTC
CASSQVGVGETQYF
>-|TRBV7-3|-|TRBJ1-5
TGTGCCAGCAGCTTAGGGGGGGATCAGCCCCAGCATTTT
CASSLGGDQPQHF
>-|TRBV28|TRBD1|TRBJ1-5
TGTGCCAGCAGTTCGACAGGGGGTGGCGGCAATCAGCCCCAGCATTTT
CASSSTGGGGNQPQHF
>-|TRBV5-5|-|TRBJ1-5
TGTGCCAGCAGCTTGGAGGGGTCCGGCGCGCCCCAGCATTTT
CASSLEGSGAPQHF
>-|TRBV20-1|-|TRBJ2-7
TGCAGTGCCAGACTAGTTTACGAGCAGTACTTC
CSARLVYEQYF
>few|TRBV5-1|TRBD1|TRBJ2-7
TGCGCCAGCAGCTTGGCCGGGACAGGGGGCTACGAGCAGTACTTC
CASSLAGTGGYEQYF
>-|TRBV6-6|-|TRBJ2-3
TGTGCCAGCAGTCAATTGTTAAGAGGCACAGATACGCAGTATTTT
CASSQLLRGTDTQYF
>-|TRBV28|-|TRBJ1-2
TGTGCCAGCAGCCAGACAGACTTCTATGGCTACACCTTC
CASSQTDFYGYTF
>once|TRBV6-5|-|TRBJ1-2
TGTGCCAGCAGTTACTCGGACTTAAACTATGGCTACACCTTC
CASSYSDLNYGYTF
>-|TRBV4-3|-|TRBJ2-3
TGCGCCAGCAGCCAAGGGCCCTTGATAGACACAGATACGCAGTATTTT
CASSQGPLIDTDTQYF
>-|TRBV2|-|TRBJ2-1
TGTGCCAGCAGCCTAGACTCCTACAATGAGCAGTTCTTC
CASSLDSYNEQFF
>-|TRBV28|-|TRBJ2-2
TGTGCCAGCAGCCTCGGCCAGGGTGGACCCGGGGAGCTGTTTTTT
CASSLGQGGPGELFF
>-|TRBV7-9|-|TRBJ1-5
TGTGCCAGCAGTCCCAGCTGGGACCTTAGCAATCAGCCCCAGCATTTT
CASSPSWDLSNQPQHF
>once|TRBV7-9|-|TRBJ1-1
TGTGCCAGCAGCTTATATTCCGGTACTGAAGCTTTCTTT
CASSLYSGTEAFF
>-|TRBV19|-|TRBJ2-6
TGTGCCAGTAGTATAGCAGGATCTGGGGCCAACGTCCTGACTTTC
CASSIAGSGANVLTF
>-|TRBV11-2|TRBD2|TRBJ2-2
TGTGCCAGCAGCCTCGGACTAGAACCCACCGGGGAGCTGTTTTTT
CASSLGLEPTGELFF
>-|TRBV6-6|TRBD2|TRBJ2-2
TGTGCCAGCAGCCCGCGCGTGGGAGGGCCGTTTGGGGAGCTGTTTTTT
CASSPRVGGPFGELFF
>-|TRBV18|-|TRBJ2-7
TGTGCCAGCTCGGTCCGTGGCCTAGGCCTATACGAGCAGTACTTC
CASSVRGLGLYEQYF
>-|TRBV19|TRBD2|TRBJ2-1
TGTGCCAGTAGTTTCCTAGCGGGAGCGGGCAATGAGCAGTTCTTC
CASSFLAGAGNEQFF
>once|TRBV19|-|TRBJ1-5
TGTGCCAGTATGTATAAAGGCAGGGGAACTTCTAGCAATCAGCCCCAGCATTTT
CASMYKGRGTSSNQPQHF
>-|TRBV30|-|TRBJ1-5
TGTGCCTGGAGAGAGGATAGCAATCAGCCCCAGCATTTT
CAWREDSNQPQHF
>-|TRBV5-1|-|TRBJ1-2
TGCGCCAGCAGTCCCAGGGCTGACTATGGCTACACCTTC
CASSPRADYGYTF
>-|TRBV7-8|-|TRBJ1-1
TGTGCCAGCAGCCAAGAGACGGAGCTGGGGAACACTGAAGCTTTCTTT
CASSQETELGNTEAFF
>-|TRBV5-1|-|TRBJ2-2
TGCGCCAGCAGCCCGACGGTTTCCTCCGGGGAGCTGTTTTTT
CASSPTVSSGELFF
>-|TRBV5-4|-|TRBJ1-2
TGTGCCAGCAGCTTGGCGAACGGAAACGGGGGCTATGGCTACACCTTC
CASSLANGNGGYGYTF